This T cell receptor beta chain came from a study of cytomegalovirus exposure and HLA in healthy donors. Study conclusions and caveats: Serostatus for CMV was the only available immune exposure information. Many donors carried some public TCRs, although rarity characterized most TCR sequences.

The PCR employed 60 Vbeta primers together with 13 Jbeta primers. Using immunoSEQ multiplex PCR, the repertoire was profiled, and TCRdb retains in-frame clones only, with some absent. Here the sample spans roughly 150,000 clones, roughly 70% being singletons. Germline loops: CDR1 LNHDA, CDR2 SQIVND (reference sequence). CDR3 length equals 14 residues. Trimming removed 9 bases from V and 2 bases from J; junction bases left unmatched: 9. This clone was recorded only once. Antigen unknown. Recording of this donor's CMV serostatus was not done. The sequenced sample consisted of PBMCs. The chain links TRBV19 to TRBJ2-7, with 8 positions matching TRBD1. The receptor was isolated from a human donor in good health. The CDR3 loop is CASSGGQGPYEQYF. The CDR3 nucleotides read TGTGCCAGCAGCGGAGGACAGGGTCCCTACGAGCAGTACTTC.